Presented here are 18 T cell receptor beta chains from one specimen sequenced in a study of cytomegalovirus exposure and HLA in healthy donors. A multiplex PCR was run with 60 Vbeta primers and 13 Jbeta primers. Libraries were prepared by immunoSEQ multiplex PCR; TCRdb keeps only in-frame clonotypes and omits some of them. The table has fewer than 250,000 clones, approximately 80% seen once. The sample taken for sequencing was PBMCs. Receptors were obtained from a woman in her thirties or forties in good health and CMV-seronegative.

The chain couples TRBV27 to TRBJ1-4; the D is unclear. V gave up 2 bases and J gave up 8 bases, with 9 bases separating them. The CDR3 is 13 amino acids. Germline assignment: CDR1 MNHEY and CDR2 SMNVEV (reference sequence). CDR3 sequence: CASSLRPAEKLFF. CDR3 DNA sequence: TGTGCCAGCAGTTTACGGCCAGCGGAAAAACTGTTTTTT. Together with reference TRBV27 and TRBJ1-4, the CDR3 gives the full variable domain: EAQVTQNPRYLITVTGKKLTVTCSQNMNHEYMSWYRQDPGLGLRQIYYSMNVEVTDKGDVPEGYKVSRKEKRNFPLILESPSPNQTSLYFCASSLRPAEKLFFGSGTQLSVL.

The V call is TRBV2, the J call TRBJ1-2; D is unclear. Trimming took 6 bases from V and 1 from J, leaving 12 bases between them. Germline assignment: CDR1 SNHLY and CDR2 FYNNEI. This CDR3 comprises 14 residues. The CDR3 coding sequence is TGTGCCAGCAGGAGAGACGGGATTAACTATGGCTACACCTTC. It specifies CASRRDGINYGYTF.

The V and J genes are TRBV6-4 and TRBJ2-3; tentative D call: TRBD2 (6 bases). The CDR3 loop spans 19 amino acids. The germline V and J ends were trimmed by 7 bases and 6 bases, with 32 bases remaining between them. Germline V gene data show CDR1 as MRHNA and CDR2 as SNTAGT. Here the CDR3 DNA reads TGTGCCAGCAACCCAGATGTTTATAGTGCGGGACTTGAAAAGGATACGCAGTATTTT. It yields the protein CASNPDVYSAGLEKDTQYF.

This clone was found once. The chain carries TRBV27 and TRBJ1-5; maybe TRBD1 (5 bases). Germline loops: CDR1 MNHEY, CDR2 SMNVEV (reference sequence). The CDR3 is 14 residues long. Between the trimmed V and J ends, which lost 4 bases and 5 bases, there was a span of 12 bases. CDR3 amino acids: CASSSSGGYQPQHF. CDR3 sequence (DNA): TGTGCCAGCAGTTCCTCCGGGGGGTATCAGCCCCAGCATTTT.

This rearrangement joins TRBV11-2 to TRBJ1-4, with a possible D match to TRBD1 (6 bases). CDR3 size: 17 residues. Between the trimmed V and J ends, which lost 4 bases and 7 bases, there was a span of 22 bases. Germline V gives CDR1 SGHAT, CDR2 FQNNGV. CDR3: CASSYDLFTGKGEKLFF. Written as DNA, the CDR3 is TGTGCCAGCAGCTACGACCTTTTCACAGGGAAGGGTGAAAAACTGTTTTTT.

This clone appeared a few times. The chain employs TRBV5-1 and TRBJ1-1; 8 positions match TRBD1. This CDR3 comprises 15 residues. Germline loops: CDR1 SGHRS, CDR2 YFSETQ. The junction had 7 bases not matched to a gene; V was cut back by 6 bases and J by 0 bases. The CDR3 bases are TGCGCCAGCACCGGGGACAGGACTATGAACACTGAAGCTTTCTTT. As protein: CASTGDRTMNTEAFF. Filled out from reference TRBV5-1 and TRBJ1-1, the complete variable domain reads KAGVTQTPRYLIKTRGQQVTLSCSPISGHRSVSWYQQTPGQGLQFLFEYFSETQRNKGNFPGRFSGRQFSNSRSEMNVSTLELGDSALYLCASTGDRTMNTEAFFGQGTRLTVV.

This chain joins TRBV25-1 and TRBJ2-3, with 7 bases identical to TRBD2. Germline assignment: CDR1 MGHDK and CDR2 SYGVNS. This CDR3 contains 16 residues. Trimming at V came to 4 bases and at J to 0 bases, leaving 7 bases not matched to a gene. The CDR3 DNA follows: TGTGCCAGCAGTGCCATACTAGCGCCGAGCACAGATACGCAGTATTTT. Protein sequence: CASSAILAPSTDTQYF.

This chain links TRBV6-1 with TRBJ2-7; 9 bases fit TRBD2. The CDR3 is 15 amino acids. After removal of 5 bases from V and 3 bases from J, the junction contained 8 bases not matched to a gene. Germline CDR1 is MNHNS and CDR2 is SASEGT. The CDR3 DNA reads TGTGCCAGCAGTTTGACCGGGACTAGCCGCTACGAGCAGTACTTC. This encodes CASSLTGTSRYEQYF.

Turning to this clone: At one end, the junction sequence differs from germline, possibly due to a read error. This sample also contains other DNA sequences that code for the same CDR3. The chain has TRBV6-4 and TRBJ2-3; 7 bases match TRBD1. The germline V gene has CDR1 MRHNA and CDR2 SNTAGT. The CDR3 has 14 residues. CDR3 nucleotide sequence: TGTGCCAGCAGTTTACAGGGGAAACAAGATACGCAGTATTTC. It encodes CASSLQGKQDTQYF.

This clone was detected once. The germline gene is not matched at one end of the junction; a read error may be the cause. The chain has TRBV7-7 and TRBJ1-3; no clear D gene. The CDR3 consists of 15 residues. Germline V gives CDR1 SSHAT, CDR2 FNYEAQ (reference sequence). The CDR3 nucleotides are TGTGCTAGCAGCCGTCGGCCTGGGCTTGTAAACACCATATATTTT. Its protein product is CASSRRPGLVNTIYF.

The chain carries TRBV5-4 and TRBJ2-2, with TRBD2 matching 10 bases. CDR1 SGHNT and CDR2 YYREEE come from the germline V gene (reference sequence). The ends lost 3 bases at V and 6 bases at J; junction bases unmatched: 8. This CDR3 comprises 16 residues. The CDR3 DNA is TGTGCCAGCAGCTGGGGAGCGGGAGGGCCGTCCGGGGAGCTGTTTTTT. Translation: CASSWGAGGPSGELFF.

This chain links TRBV5-6 with TRBJ2-2, with 12 bases that match TRBD1. This CDR3 spans 16 amino acids. In germline, CDR1 is SGHDT, CDR2 YYEEEE. J was trimmed by 5 bases and V by 2 bases; bases with no gene match: 4. The CDR3 sequence is CASSFGTGGATGELFF. The DNA for the CDR3 is TGTGCCAGCAGCTTTGGGACAGGGGGCGCGACCGGGGAGCTGTTTTTT.

The V and J genes are TRBV19 and TRBJ2-6, with D possibly TRBD1 on 6 matching bases. This CDR3 is built from 16 residues. Trimming removed 7 bases at V and 0 bases at J, with 13 bases between. Germline CDR1 LNHDA, CDR2 SQIVND (reference sequence). The CDR3 nucleotides read TGTGCCAGTATAGGACAGCAAGGCTCTGGGGCCAACGTCCTGACTTTC. This encodes CASIGQQGSGANVLTF.

The genes are TRBV7-8 and TRBJ2-3; the match to TRBD1 covers 8 bases. CDR3 length: 16 amino acids. V was pared by 5 bases and J by 5 bases, with 12 bases of the junction left unmatched. Germline-derived CDR1 and CDR2 are SGHVS and FQNEAQ. In DNA, the CDR3 is TGTGCCAGCAGCCTAGACAGGGGAGTGGACTTAGATACGCAGTATTTT. Translating it yields CASSLDRGVDLDTQYF. The whole variable domain, filled in from reference TRBV7-8 and TRBJ2-3, reads GAGVSQSPRYKVAKRGQDVALRCDPISGHVSLFWYQQALGQGPEFLTYFQNEAQLDKSGLPSDRFFAERPEGSVSTLKIQRTQQEDSAVYLCASSLDRGVDLDTQYFGPGTRLTVL.

The chain carries TRBV11-3 and TRBJ1-3, with 8 bases aligning to TRBD1. Germline V gives CDR1 SGHNT, CDR2 YENEEA. V was pared by 2 bases and J by 0 bases, with 0 bases of the junction left unmatched. This CDR3 region has 15 residues. CDR3 DNA sequence: TGTGCCAGCAGCTTAACAGGGGGCTCTGGAAACACCATATATTTT. Translation gives CASSLTGGSGNTIYF.

The chain joins TRBV19 to TRBJ2-1, with D uncertain. Trimming removed 5 bases at V and 7 bases at J, with 6 bases between. This CDR3 comprises 11 residues. Germline V gene sequence: CDR1 LNHDA, CDR2 SQIVND (reference sequence). CDR3 coding DNA: TGTGCCAGTAGTCGAGCGAATGAGCAGTTCTTC. Translation gives CASSRANEQFF. Full variable domain (rest looked up from reference TRBV19 and TRBJ2-1): DGGITQSPKYLFRKEGQNVTLSCEQNLNHDAMYWYRQDPGQGLRLIYYSQIVNDFQKGDIAEGYSVSREKKESFPLTVTSAQKNPTAFYLCASSRANEQFFGPGTRLTVL.

V gene TRBV25-1 combines with J gene TRBJ2-3; TRBD2 matches 7 bases. From germline, CDR1 is MGHDK and CDR2 SYGVNS. The CDR3 is 16 residues long. V was pared by 6 bases and J by 3 bases, with 12 bases of the junction left unmatched. CDR3 nucleotides: TGTGCCAGCAGCTACCTAATAGCGGGTGGGACAGATACGCAGTATTTT. Protein product: CASSYLIAGGTDTQYF. The full variable domain, with the rest looked up from reference TRBV25-1 and TRBJ2-3, is EADIYQTPRYLVIGTGKKITLECSQTMGHDKMYWYQQDPGMELHLIHYSYGVNSTEKGDLSSESTVSRIRTEHFPLTLESARPSHTSQYLCASSYLIAGGTDTQYFGPGTRLTVL.

This clone was seen only a few times. This chain connects TRBV4-1 to TRBJ1-1; D unclear. The CDR3 consists of 15 residues. Trimming shortened V by 1 base and J by 3 bases, and 12 bases separated the two germline ends. In germline, CDR1 is MGHRA, CDR2 YSYEKL. CDR3 amino acids: CASSQGRFEDTEAFF. The CDR3 DNA reads TGCGCCAGCAGCCAAGGAAGGTTTGAGGACACTGAAGCTTTCTTT.